This T cell receptor (beta chain) is from a study of T cells in Graves' hyperthyroidism and ophthalmopathy. On the study more broadly: At the time of initial diagnosis and before any treatment, peripheral blood was collected.

The CDR3 is made up of 13 amino acids. V lost 3 bases to trimming and J lost 8 bases, with 14 bases between them. Looked up from germline, CDR1 is DFQATT and CDR2 is SNEGSKA (reference sequence). This clonotype was seen repeatedly, ten times or more. Researchers amplified the TCR beta CDR3 regions from RNA transcripts. Primed by the HTBI set, a first-round RT-PCR was run on the TCR CDR3. TCRdb fed the multiplex PCR reads into MiXCR, producing one record per CDR3 protein. Of approximately 330,000 distinct CDR3 sequences in the sample, about 13% are singletons; the top ten hold 34%. The clonotype comes from a woman aged 40 to 49 with Graves' ophthalmopathy. The V gene is TRBV20-1, the J gene TRBJ2-1; D remains ambiguous. What was sequenced was blood. The CDR3 loop is CSASGRPNDEQFF. The CDR3 region has the DNA TGCAGTGCTAGTGGTCGTCCAAACGATGAGCAGTTCTTC.